Listed here are 7 T cell receptor beta chains from one sample, sequenced in a study of PD-1 blockade in classical Hodgkin lymphoma. The time point here: cycle 4 day 1 (C4D1), after 5 to 7 weeks of nivolumab. Every single patient, without exception, relapsed after autologous stem cell transplantation, and brentuximab vedotin exposure varied. Generated by immunoSEQ multiplex PCR, the TCRdb table keeps only in-frame clones and is missing some. The repertoire consists of 7,500 to 9,000 clones, with around nine tenths occurring once and the leading ten covering roughly a third. Sequencing was performed on peripheral blood mononuclear cells (PBMCs), taken before the fourth cycle of nivolumab. Receptors originate from a human donor with classical Hodgkin lymphoma.

The gene calls are TRBV2 and TRBJ1-5, with D perhaps matching TRBD1 (5 bases). The V end lost 3 bases, the J end lost 4 bases, and 13 bases lay between the germline ends. CDR3 length: 15 residues. Germline CDR1 reads SNHLY; CDR2 reads FYNNEI. As DNA, the CDR3 is TGTGCCAGCAGTGATTCGGGGCAGGCTAATCAGCCCCAGCATTTT. Amino acids: CASSDSGQANQPQHF.

The chain has TRBV5-1 and TRBJ2-3; D may match TRBD1 or TRBD2 (7 bases each). The length of the CDR3 is 16 residues. Trimming left V 4 bases short and J 0 bases short, with 15 bases between. Germline V gene sequence: CDR1 SGHRS, CDR2 YFSETQ. The CDR3 sequence: CASSLADRPSTDTQYF. As DNA, the CDR3 is TGCGCCAGCAGCCTAGCGGACAGGCCTAGCACAGATACGCAGTATTTT. Drawing the rest from reference TRBV5-1 and TRBJ2-3, the complete variable domain is KAGVTQTPRYLIKTRGQQVTLSCSPISGHRSVSWYQQTPGQGLQFLFEYFSETQRNKGNFPGRFSGRQFSNSRSEMNVSTLELGDSALYLCASSLADRPSTDTQYFGPGTRLTVL.

The chain couples TRBV5-1 to TRBJ2-1; 8 bases agree with TRBD1. The CDR3 totals 14 residues. Trimming at V came to 4 bases and at J to 2 bases, leaving 2 bases not matched to a gene. Germline CDR1 SGHRS, CDR2 YFSETQ. The DNA for the CDR3 is TGCGCCAGCAGCCAGGACAGGGCCTACAATGAGCAGTTCTTC. It codes for CASSQDRAYNEQFF. Together with reference TRBV5-1 and TRBJ2-1, the CDR3 gives the full variable domain: KAGVTQTPRYLIKTRGQQVTLSCSPISGHRSVSWYQQTPGQGLQFLFEYFSETQRNKGNFPGRFSGRQFSNSRSEMNVSTLELGDSALYLCASSQDRAYNEQFFGPGTRLTVL.

CDR3: CASSQIYEQYF. The CDR3 DNA sequence: TGTGCCAGCAGTCAAATTTACGAGCAGTACTTC. The chain couples TRBV28 to TRBJ2-7, with no clear D. Trimming removed 5 bases from V and 4 bases from J, with 6 bases in between. Germline loops: CDR1 MDHEN, CDR2 SYDVKM. This CDR3 region has 11 residues.

In its sample, this clone was seen once. This rearrangement joins TRBV30 to TRBJ1-1, with TRBD1 identical over 9 bases. Looked up from germline, CDR1 is GTSNPN and CDR2 is SVGIG (reference sequence). This CDR3 comprises 16 residues. J gave up 0 bases and V 3 bases, and 8 bases lay outside the gene matches. This CDR3 is CAWRGGTGKMNTEAFF. CDR3 DNA: TGTGCCTGGAGGGGGGGGACAGGGAAGATGAACACTGAAGCTTTCTTT. Full variable domain (outside the CDR3, taken from reference TRBV30 and TRBJ1-1): SQTIHQWPATLVQPVGSPLSLECTVEGTSNPNLYWYRQAAGRGLQLLFYSVGIGQISSEVPQNLSASRPQDRQFILSSKKLLLSDSGFYLCAWRGGTGKMNTEAFFGQGTRLTVV.

The CDR3 sequence: CASSERGRGYEQYF. For the CDR3, the DNA is TGTGCCAGCAGTGAAAGAGGGAGGGGCTACGAGCAGTACTTC. The chain employs TRBV25-1 and TRBJ2-7, with 7 bases that match TRBD2. This CDR3 spans 14 amino acids. Unmatched junction bases numbered 4, after V lost 2 bases and J lost 3 bases. Looked up from germline, CDR1 is MGHDK and CDR2 is SYGVNS.

This chain joins TRBV28 and TRBJ2-2; 7 bases are a match to TRBD1. Germline-derived CDR1 and CDR2 are MDHEN and SYDVKM. After removal of 4 bases from V and 4 bases from J, the junction contained 9 bases not matched to a gene. The CDR3 extends over 16 amino acids. In DNA form, the CDR3 reads TGTGCCAGCAGTTCCCCAGGGGGTCAGGTCACCGGGGAGCTGTTTTTT. It is translated as CASSSPGGQVTGELFF.